This T cell receptor (beta chain) derives from a study of blood T cell repertoires in COVID-19. About the study: Whether acute or convalescent, the COVID-19 samples came from the United States, Italy and Spain. In each case, the material was cDNA or gDNA derived from T cells, B-cell-depleted T cells, or PBMCs.

This clone was counted between two and nine times. The CDR3 has 15 amino acids. Trimming removed 4 bases at V and 1 base at J, with 14 bases between. Germline V lookup: CDR1 SGHKS, CDR2 YYEKEE (reference sequence). Repertoires were generated with immunoSEQ multiplex PCR, while TCRdb's copy carries only in-frame clones and drops some. The repertoire holds 110,000 to 150,000 clones, with about four fifths as singletons. The chain links TRBV5-5 to TRBJ1-1; weak D call: TRBD1 (5 bases). Sequenced sample: peripheral blood. This TCR was recovered from a human donor in a cohort sampled during active COVID-19. The CDR3 DNA reads as TGTGCCAGCAGCCTCCTAGGGGCAGCGAACACTGAAGCTTTCTTT. Amino acid sequence: CASSLLGAANTEAFF.